This T cell receptor beta chain was observed in a study of T cells after yellow fever vaccination (dated by TCRdb to the late 2010s). With respect to the entire study: The SMART-Seq v4 Ultra Low Input RNA kit was used to prepare libraries from fractions with low cell numbers. Blood samples were taken at several timepoints before and after primary and secondary immunization, and bulk PBMC replicates and cell subsets were isolated. To track T-cell clones before and after primary and booster YFV17D yellow fever vaccination, bulk TCR alpha and beta repertoires were sequenced longitudinally. The cohort comprised two healthy male donors, one aged 18 to 29 and one aged 30 to 39 years.

This clonotype has more than one count but fewer than ten. What antigen it recognizes has not been identified. Per-base quality was not reported, and no clone a single base away is much larger than it. Data came from an Illumina NovaSeq 6000. Synthesis of TCR cDNA relied on 5'RACE template switching, a step that introduced a universal primer site along with unique molecular identifiers. cDNA synthesis was primed from both the TCR alpha and TCR beta constant segments. Library amplification used two PCR steps, and the second PCR step added sample barcodes and sequencing adapters. Libraries were sequenced on Illumina HiSeq 2500 (2x100 bp) or NovaSeq (2x150 bp). Processing in the source paper ran as follows. MIGEC handled demultiplexing of reads and collapsing into UMI consensus sequences, while MiXCR performed V(D)J alignment. Vaccine-responding clonotypes were defined with edgeR using replicate PBMC samples, requiring FDR below 0.01 and a log2 fold change above 5 up to day 15. CD4 or CD8 identity was assigned to each bulk clonotype according to whether the clonotype was present at higher abundance in the sequenced CD4 repertoire or the sequenced CD8 repertoire. Using fastp at Q25 and MiXCR, TCRdb reprocessed the public reads and kept productive beta chains. One record per CDR3 amino acid sequence lists the most common genes and DNA. Clone size and V and J calls follow TCRdb, not the original study. This sample comprises about 260,000 distinct CDR3 sequences, 5.2% of them detected only once. Of the sample, 2.5% to 4% falls within the top ten clones.

Broader findings and caveats from the paper: Most clones expanded after primary vaccination were re-detected after the booster (96% of CD4 and around 88% of CD8), suggesting broad memory maintenance. Only a couple of donors were included in the study, so the extent to which the findings can be generalized is limited. The secondary T-cell response was found to be weaker but faster than the primary response, with a peak reached on day 5 rather than on day 15. Computational filtering was required because FACS-sorted repertoires could contain abundant contaminating clonotypes from the bulk population. A small fraction of clonotypes appeared in both the CD4 and CD8 compartments, likely as a result of convergent recombination.

In light of the paper, this sample's treatment or condition label describes: live attenuated yellow fever vaccine strain. PBMCs were isolated from peripheral blood using a standard Ficoll-Paque protocol. Dynabeads CD4 and CD8 positive selection kits were used to isolate CD4 and CD8 T-cell fractions. RNA was extracted with TriZol from bulk PBMCs, CD4 and CD8 fractions, and dextramer-positive and dextramer-negative fractions. Via the germline V gene, CDR1 is SGHRS and CDR2 YFSETQ. V is shortened by 2 bases, J by 4 bases, and the region joining them spans 12 bases. Reading from cysteine to phenylalanine, the CDR3 counts 14 amino acids. Only CDR3 DNA is held: 42 bases, read in frame from base 1.

The material sequenced was CD4+ T cells sorted from PBMCs, taken on the day of the yellow fever booster vaccination. The chain was built from TRBV5-1 and TRBJ1-1; too little of a D gene remains to name it. The origin of this receptor is a man aged 18 to 29 who received the YFV17D yellow fever vaccine. The CDR3 loop reads CASSLQTVGTEAFF. The DNA reads TGCGCCAGCAGCTTACAAACAGTCGGCACTGAAGCTTTCTTT.